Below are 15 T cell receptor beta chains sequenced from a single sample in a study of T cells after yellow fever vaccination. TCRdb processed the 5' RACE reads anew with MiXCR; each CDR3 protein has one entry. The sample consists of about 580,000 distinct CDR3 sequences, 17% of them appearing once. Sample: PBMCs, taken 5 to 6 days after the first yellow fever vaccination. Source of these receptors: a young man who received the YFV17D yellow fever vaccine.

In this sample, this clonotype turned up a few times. In nucleotides, the CDR3 is TGCGCCAGCAGCTTGGAGGAGGCAGGGGGTGGTGAGCAGTTCTTC. Its protein is CASSLEEAGGGEQFF. The chain couples TRBV5-1 to TRBJ2-1, with TRBD1 matching over 7 bases. This CDR3 spans 15 amino acids. Germline lookup yields CDR1 SGHRS and CDR2 YFSETQ. V trimming: 0 bases; J trimming: 9 bases; junction bases outside the gene matches: 9.

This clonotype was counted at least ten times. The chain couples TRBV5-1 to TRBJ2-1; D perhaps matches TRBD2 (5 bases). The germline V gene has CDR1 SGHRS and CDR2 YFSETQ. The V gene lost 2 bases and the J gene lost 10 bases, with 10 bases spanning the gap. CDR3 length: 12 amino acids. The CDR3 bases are TGCGCCAGCAGCTTAGAGAGGGTCGAGCAGTTCTTC. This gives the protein CASSLERVEQFF. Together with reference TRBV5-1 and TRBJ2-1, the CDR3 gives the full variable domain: KAGVTQTPRYLIKTRGQQVTLSCSPISGHRSVSWYQQTPGQGLQFLFEYFSETQRNKGNFPGRFSGRQFSNSRSEMNVSTLELGDSALYLCASSLERVEQFFGPGTRLTVL.

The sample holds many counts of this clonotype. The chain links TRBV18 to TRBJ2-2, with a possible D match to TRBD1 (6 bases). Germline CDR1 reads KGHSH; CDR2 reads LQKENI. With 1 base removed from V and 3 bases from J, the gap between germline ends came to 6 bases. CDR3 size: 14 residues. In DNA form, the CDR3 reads TGTGCCAGCTCACCACAGGGGGACACCGGGGAGCTGTTTTTT. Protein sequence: CASSPQGDTGELFF.

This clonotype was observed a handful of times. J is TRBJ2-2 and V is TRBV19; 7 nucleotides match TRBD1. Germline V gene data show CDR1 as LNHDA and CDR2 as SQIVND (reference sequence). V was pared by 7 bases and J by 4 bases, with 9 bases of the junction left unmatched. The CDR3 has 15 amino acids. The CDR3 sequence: CASTKQGSPTGELFF. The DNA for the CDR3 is TGTGCCAGTACTAAACAGGGGTCTCCCACCGGGGAGCTGTTTTTT.

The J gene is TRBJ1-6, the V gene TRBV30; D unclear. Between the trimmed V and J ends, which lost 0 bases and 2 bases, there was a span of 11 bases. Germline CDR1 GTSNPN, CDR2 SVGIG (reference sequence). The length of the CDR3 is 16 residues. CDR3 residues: CAWSVLENTYNSPLHF. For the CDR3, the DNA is TGTGCCTGGAGTGTACTCGAGAACACCTATAATTCACCCCTCCACTTT.

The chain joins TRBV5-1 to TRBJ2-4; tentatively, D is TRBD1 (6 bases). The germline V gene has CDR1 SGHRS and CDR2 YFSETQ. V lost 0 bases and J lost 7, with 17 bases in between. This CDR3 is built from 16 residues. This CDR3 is CASSLARQGFRNIQYF. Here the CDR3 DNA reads TGCGCCAGCAGCTTGGCCCGGCAGGGGTTCAGGAACATTCAGTACTTC.

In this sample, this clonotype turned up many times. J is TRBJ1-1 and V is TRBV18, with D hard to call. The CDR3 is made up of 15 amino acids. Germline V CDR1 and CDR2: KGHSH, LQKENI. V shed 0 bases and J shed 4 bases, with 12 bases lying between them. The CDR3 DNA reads TGTGCCAGCTCACCACCGAGGACCCGGGGCACTGAAGCTTTCTTT. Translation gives CASSPPRTRGTEAFF.

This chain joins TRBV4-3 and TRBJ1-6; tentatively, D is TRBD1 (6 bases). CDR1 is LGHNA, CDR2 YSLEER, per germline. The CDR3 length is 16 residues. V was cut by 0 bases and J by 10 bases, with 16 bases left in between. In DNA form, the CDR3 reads TGCGCCAGCAGCCAAGATCGGGGGGGGGCGCTCTCACCCCTCCACTTT. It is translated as CASSQDRGGALSPLHF.

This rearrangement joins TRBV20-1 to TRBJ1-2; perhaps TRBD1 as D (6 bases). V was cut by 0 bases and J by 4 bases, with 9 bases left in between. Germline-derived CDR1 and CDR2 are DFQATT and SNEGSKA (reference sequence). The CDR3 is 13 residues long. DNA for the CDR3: TGCAGTGCTAGAGATCCCAGGGGCTATGGCTACACCTTC. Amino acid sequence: CSARDPRGYGYTF.

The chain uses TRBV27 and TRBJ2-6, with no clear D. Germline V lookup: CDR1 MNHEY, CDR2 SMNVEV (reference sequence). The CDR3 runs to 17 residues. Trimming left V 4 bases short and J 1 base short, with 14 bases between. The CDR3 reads CASSSLGSRSGANVLTF. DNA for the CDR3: TGTGCCAGCAGTTCTCTGGGGTCACGGTCTGGGGCCAACGTCCTGACTTTC. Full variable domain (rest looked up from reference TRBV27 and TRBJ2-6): EAQVTQNPRYLITVTGKKLTVTCSQNMNHEYMSWYRQDPGLGLRQIYYSMNVEVTDKGDVPEGYKVSRKEKRNFPLILESPSPNQTSLYFCASSSLGSRSGANVLTFGAGSRLTVL.

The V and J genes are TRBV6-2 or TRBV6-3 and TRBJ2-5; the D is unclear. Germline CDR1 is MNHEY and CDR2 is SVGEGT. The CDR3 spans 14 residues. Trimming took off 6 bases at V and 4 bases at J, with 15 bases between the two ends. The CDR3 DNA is TGTGCCAGCAGCAATCGGATGGGTGGAGAGACCCAGTACTTC. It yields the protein CASSNRMGGETQYF.

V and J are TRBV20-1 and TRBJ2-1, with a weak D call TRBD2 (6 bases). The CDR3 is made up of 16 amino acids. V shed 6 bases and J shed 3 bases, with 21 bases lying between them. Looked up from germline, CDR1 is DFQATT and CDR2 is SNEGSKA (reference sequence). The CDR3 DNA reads TGCAGTGCCAGCCAGGCGGGGCACTGGCTCTACAATGAGCAGTTCTTC. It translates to CSASQAGHWLYNEQFF.

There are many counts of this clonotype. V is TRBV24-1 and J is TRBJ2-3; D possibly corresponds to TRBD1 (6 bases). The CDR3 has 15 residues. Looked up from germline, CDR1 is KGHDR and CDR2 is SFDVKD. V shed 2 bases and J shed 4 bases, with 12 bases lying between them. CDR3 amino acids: CATSDYQGKPDTQYF. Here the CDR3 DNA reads TGTGCCACCAGTGATTACCAGGGGAAACCAGATACGCAGTATTTT.

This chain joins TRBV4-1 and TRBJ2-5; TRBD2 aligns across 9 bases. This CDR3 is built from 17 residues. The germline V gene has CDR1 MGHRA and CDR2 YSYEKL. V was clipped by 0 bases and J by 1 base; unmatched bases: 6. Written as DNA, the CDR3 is TGCGCCAGCAGCCAAGACTCAAGCGGGGGGTTCCAAGAGACCCAGTACTTC. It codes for CASSQDSSGGFQETQYF.

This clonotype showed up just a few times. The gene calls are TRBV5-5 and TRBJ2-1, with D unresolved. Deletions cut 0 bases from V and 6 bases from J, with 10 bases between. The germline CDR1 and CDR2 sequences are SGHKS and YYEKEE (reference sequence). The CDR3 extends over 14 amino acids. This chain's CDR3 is CASSLAVSPNEQFF. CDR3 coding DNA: TGTGCCAGCAGCTTGGCCGTTAGTCCCAATGAGCAGTTCTTC.